These 32 T cell receptor beta chains share one sample of origin, sequenced in a study of blood T cell repertoires in COVID-19. Profiled with immunoSEQ multiplex PCR; TCRdb holds only in-frame clones, not every one. The sample shows approximately 220,000 clones, about 83% of them seen only once. The sample taken for sequencing was PBMCs or T cells enriched from blood (not recorded which). These TCRs come from a woman between 50 and 59 years old who had been exposed to COVID-19.

CDR3 sequence: CATSAGGYNSPLHF. CDR3 sequence (DNA): TGTGCCACCAGTGCAGGGGGCTATAATTCACCCCTCCACTTT. V gene TRBV24-1 combines with J gene TRBJ1-6; 7 bases fit TRBD1. Germline CDR1 and CDR2: KGHDR and SFDVKD. There are 14 residues in the CDR3. J gave up 3 bases and V 5 bases, and 0 bases lay outside the gene matches.

The chain uses TRBV13 and TRBJ2-3, with 7 bases aligning to TRBD1. From germline, CDR1 is PRHDT and CDR2 FYEKMQ (reference sequence). With 6 bases clipped from V and 2 bases from J, the junction kept 11 bases outside the gene matches. This CDR3 has 16 residues. CDR3 sequence reads: CASRHLQGIDTDTQYF. Written as DNA, the CDR3 is TGTGCCAGCAGGCATTTACAGGGGATCGACACAGATACGCAGTATTTT.

The rearrangement joins TRBV5-5 to TRBJ1-6, with TRBD1 matching over 7 bases. The junction had 11 bases not matched to a gene; V was cut back by 6 bases and J by 8 bases. The germline V gene has CDR1 SGHKS and CDR2 YYEKEE (reference sequence). The CDR3 runs to 15 residues. CDR3 coding DNA: TGTGCCAGCACTTTGACAGGGTGGTCTGATTCACCCCTCCACTTT. It is translated as CASTLTGWSDSPLHF.

The rearrangement joins TRBV29-1 to TRBJ1-4; D unresolved. Between the trimmed V and J ends, which lost 6 bases and 8 bases, there was a span of 19 bases. Germline V CDR1 and CDR2: SQVTM, ANQGSEA. This CDR3 comprises 14 residues. Here the CDR3 reads CSVTATGSGEKLFF. CDR3 DNA: TGCAGCGTGACCGCAACGGGTTCTGGGGAAAAACTGTTTTTT.

The chain recombines TRBV7-9 with TRBJ2-1, with 9 bases that match TRBD2. V shed 6 bases, J shed 7 bases, and the junction held 13 bases outside the gene matches. This CDR3 region has 16 residues. Germline lookup yields CDR1 SEHNR and CDR2 FQNEAQ (reference sequence). The CDR3: CASSSSLGLARNEQFF. DNA for the CDR3: TGTGCCAGCAGTTCCTCCCTCGGACTAGCGAGGAATGAGCAGTTCTTC. Looking up the rest from reference TRBV7-9 and TRBJ2-1 gives the full variable domain: DTGVSQNPRHKITKRGQNVTFRCDPISEHNRLYWYRQTLGQGPEFLTYFQNEAQLEKSRLLSDRFSAERPKGSFSTLEIQRTEQGDSAMYLCASSSSLGLARNEQFFGPGTRLTVL.

This clone has just one count. This chain links TRBV10-3 with TRBJ1-1; D remains ambiguous. V was clipped by 11 bases and J by 3 bases, with 10 bases between them. This CDR3 has 11 amino acids. Looked up from germline, CDR1 is ENHRY and CDR2 is SYGVKD. The CDR3 bases are TGTGCCGCTTCTACGGACACTGAAGCTTTCTTT. Its protein is CAASTDTEAFF.

The V gene is TRBV3-1 (or the pseudogene TRBV3-2), the J gene TRBJ1-2, with 10 bases that match TRBD1. V trimming: 2 bases; J trimming: 7 bases; junction bases outside the gene matches: 13. The germline CDR1 and CDR2 sequences are LGHDT and YNNKEL (reference sequence). The CDR3 contains 17 residues. The CDR3 is CASSQTPLGQGLIGYTF. DNA of the CDR3: TGTGCCAGCAGCCAAACCCCCCTGGGACAGGGGCTTATTGGCTACACCTTC.

The chain joins TRBV5-1 to TRBJ1-1; 9 bases match TRBD1. CDR3 length: 15 amino acids. Per the germline V gene, CDR1 is SGHRS and CDR2 is YFSETQ. Trimming removed 7 bases from V and 6 bases from J; junction bases left unmatched: 13. The CDR3 DNA reads as TGCGCCAGCCGGGACAGGGTGAGTGGAGACGCTGAAGCTTTCTTT. It translates to CASRDRVSGDAEAFF.

This clone came up once. V usage is TRBV6-5 and J usage is TRBJ1-1, with a possible D match to TRBD1 (5 bases). V lost 6 bases and J lost 8, with 13 bases in between. The CDR3 runs to 12 residues. Germline values: CDR1 MNHEY, CDR2 SVGAGI. CDR3 amino acids: CASRQGYGEAFF. CDR3 sequence (DNA): TGTGCCAGCAGGCAGGGTTATGGGGAAGCTTTCTTT.

The chain couples TRBV6-6 to TRBJ1-2; perhaps TRBD1 as D (5 bases). V was trimmed by 9 bases and J by 10 bases, leaving 15 bases between them. CDR1 is MNHNY, CDR2 SVGAGI, per germline (reference sequence). The CDR3 is 11 amino acids. CDR3 region: CASAAGNPYTF. For the CDR3, the DNA is TGTGCCAGTGCGGCAGGGAATCCCTACACCTTC.

Details on this clone: The same CDR3 is also encoded by other DNA sequences in this sample. The J gene is TRBJ2-7, the V gene TRBV7-2, with D unresolved. Germline-derived CDR1 and CDR2 are SGHTA and FQGNSA. V lost 2 bases and J 0 bases, leaving 8 bases between the germline ends. The CDR3 runs 14 residues. The CDR3 loop reads CASSLTRSSYEQYF. Written as DNA, the CDR3 is TGTGCCAGCAGCTTAACGAGGAGCTCCTACGAGCAGTACTTC.

This chain uses TRBV5-6 with TRBJ1-2, with D tentatively TRBD1 (6 bases). CDR1 is SGHDT and CDR2 is YYEEEE in the germline V gene. This CDR3 is built from 12 residues. The V end lost 4 bases, the J end lost 8 bases, and 12 bases lay between the germline ends. The CDR3 sequence: CASSLDSGGYTF. The DNA for the CDR3 is TGTGCCAGCAGCCTGGACAGTGGCGGCTACACCTTC. Based on the CDR3 plus reference TRBV5-6 and TRBJ1-2, the full variable domain is DAGVTQSPTHLIKTRGQQVTLRCSPKSGHDTVSWYQQALGQGPQFIFQYYEEEERQRGNFPDRFSGHQFPNYSSELNVNALLLGDSALYLCASSLDSGGYTFGSGTRLTVV.

The gene calls are TRBV5-6 and TRBJ1-2; 9 bases match TRBD1. V was pared by 0 bases and J by 10 bases, with 7 bases of the junction left unmatched. CDR1 and CDR2 (germline): SGHDT, YYEEEE. There are 14 residues in the CDR3. The CDR3 DNA follows: TGTGCCAGCAGCTTGGCGGGCGACAGGGGGGTCTACACCTTC. Protein sequence: CASSLAGDRGVYTF.

The rearrangement uses TRBV3-1 (or the pseudogene TRBV3-2) and TRBJ2-5, with a weak D call TRBD1 (6 bases). This CDR3 has 15 amino acids. Per the germline V gene, CDR1 is LGHDT and CDR2 is YNNKEL (reference sequence). Trimming shortened V by 0 bases and J by 5 bases, and 13 bases separated the two germline ends. CDR3 loop: CASSQDRRGPETQYF. The CDR3 DNA reads TGTGCCAGCAGCCAAGATCGCAGGGGTCCGGAGACCCAGTACTTC.

The J gene is TRBJ2-2, the V gene TRBV15, with D perhaps TRBD2 (7 bases). The CDR3 extends over 16 amino acids. Germline CDR1 is LNHNV and CDR2 is YYDKDF (reference sequence). Trimming left V 0 bases short and J 5 bases short, with 13 bases between. The CDR3 protein is CATSRDSGGRTGELFF. Written as DNA, the CDR3 is TGTGCCACCAGCAGAGATTCGGGGGGCCGGACCGGGGAGCTGTTTTTT. The variable domain in full, completed from reference TRBV15 and TRBJ2-2, reads DAMVIQNPRYQVTQFGKPVTLSCSQTLNHNVMYWYQQKSSQAPKLLFHYYDKDFNNEADTPDNFQSRRPNTSFCFLDIRSPGLGDTAMYLCATSRDSGGRTGELFFGEGSRLTVL.

The rearrangement links TRBV10-3 to TRBJ1-6, with 7 bases aligning to TRBD1. Germline V gives CDR1 ENHRY, CDR2 SYGVKD. The CDR3 totals 16 residues. J lost 7 bases, V lost 0 bases, and 6 bases had no gene match. CDR3 region: CAISESETGRNSPLHF. The CDR3 DNA sequence: TGTGCCATCAGTGAGTCGGAGACAGGGCGGAATTCACCCCTCCACTTT.

The gene calls are TRBV5-1 and TRBJ1-1, with TRBD1 as a possible D gene (5 bases). V was pared by 3 bases and J by 1 base, with 10 bases between. CDR1 is SGHRS, CDR2 YFSETQ, per germline. The CDR3 runs to 14 residues. The CDR3 DNA is TGCGCCAGCAGCTATACTACAGGGAACACTGAAGCTTTCTTT. Its protein product is CASSYTTGNTEAFF.

The chain joins TRBV4-3 to TRBJ2-5; unclear D gene. This CDR3 is built from 15 residues. Trimming took off 2 bases at V and 3 bases at J, with 13 bases between the two ends. Germline values: CDR1 LGHNA, CDR2 YSLEER. CDR3 residues: CASSQSWWPEETQYF. In nucleotides, the CDR3 is TGCGCCAGCAGCCAATCCTGGTGGCCCGAAGAGACCCAGTACTTC.

The chain has TRBV13 and TRBJ2-3, with 15 nucleotides matching TRBD2. This CDR3 is built from 16 residues. V lost 5 bases to trimming and J lost 6 bases; unmatched junction nucleotides: 6. Germline V CDR1 and CDR2: PRHDT, FYEKMQ (reference sequence). The CDR3: CASSPGLAGGRDTQYF. DNA of the CDR3: TGTGCCAGCAGCCCGGGACTAGCGGGGGGACGGGATACGCAGTATTTT.

The chain links TRBV29-1 to TRBJ2-1; possibly TRBD1 for D (7 bases). Germline V gives CDR1 SQVTM, CDR2 ANQGSEA. V was pared by 2 bases and J by 9 bases, with 11 bases between. CDR3 length equals 12 residues. The CDR3 region is CSVERQGGEQFF. The DNA of the CDR3 is TGCAGCGTTGAAAGGCAGGGGGGTGAGCAGTTCTTC.

V is TRBV6-4 and J is TRBJ1-1; the D gene is possibly TRBD1 (6 bases). This CDR3 has 14 amino acids. V was pared by 7 bases and J by 4 bases, with 16 bases between. The germline V gene has CDR1 MRHNA and CDR2 SNTAGT. The CDR3 spells CASKESGDGTEAFF. The CDR3 DNA reads as TGTGCCAGCAAGGAGTCAGGGGATGGCACTGAAGCTTTCTTT.

CDR3 residues: CASSHSGGAYNEQFF. The CDR3 nucleotides are TGTGCCAGCAGCCATAGCGGGGGGGCCTACAATGAGCAGTTCTTC. The rearrangement joins TRBV5-6 to TRBJ2-1, with TRBD2 matching 11 bases. Germline CDR1 reads SGHDT; CDR2 reads YYEEEE. With V trimmed by 4 bases and J by 2 bases, 2 bases remained unmatched. CDR3 length: 15 amino acids.

The rearrangement uses TRBV29-1 and TRBJ1-1, with D possibly TRBD1 on 5 matching bases. Germline CDR1 and CDR2: SQVTM and ANQGSEA. V shed 7 bases and J shed 0 bases, with 12 bases lying between them. The CDR3 loop spans 13 amino acids. The CDR3 sequence is CSARVQLNTEAFF. Written as DNA, the CDR3 is TGCAGCGCCAGGGTCCAGTTGAACACTGAAGCTTTCTTT.

V gene TRBV7-9 combines with J gene TRBJ1-2, with 9 bases aligning to TRBD1. Unmatched junction bases numbered 8, after V lost 3 bases and J lost 6 bases. CDR3 length: 15 residues. Looked up from germline, CDR1 is SEHNR and CDR2 is FQNEAQ (reference sequence). Here the CDR3 DNA reads TGTGCCAGCAGCTTGGCCCGGGACAGGGAGGATGGCTACACCTTC. Translating gives CASSLARDREDGYTF.

This clone was found a few times. J is TRBJ2-3 and V is TRBV10-2; 11 bases match TRBD2. The ends lost 4 bases at V and 2 bases at J; junction bases unmatched: 5. The germline CDR1 and CDR2 sequences are WSHSY and SAAADI. The CDR3 is made up of 16 amino acids. DNA of the CDR3: TGCGCCAGCAGTGTAATAGCGGGGGGGATCACAGATACGCAGTATTTT. Protein product: CASSVIAGGITDTQYF.

The chain joins TRBV2 to TRBJ1-6; a weak D match, TRBD1 (6 bases). Germline V lookup: CDR1 SNHLY, CDR2 FYNNEI. The V gene lost 6 bases and the J gene lost 0 bases, with 9 bases spanning the gap. The CDR3 loop spans 15 amino acids. CDR3 protein: CASSKDSSYNSPLHF. The DNA of the CDR3 is TGTGCCAGCAGCAAGGACAGCTCCTATAATTCACCCCTCCACTTT.

The rearrangement joins TRBV6-5 to TRBJ2-2, with TRBD2 matching 10 bases. J was trimmed by 5 bases and V by 2 bases; bases with no gene match: 5. The CDR3 totals 16 residues. Per the germline V gene, CDR1 is MNHEY and CDR2 is SVGAGI. The CDR3 region is CASSYKRGGQTGELFF. The CDR3 DNA reads TGTGCCAGCAGTTACAAGCGGGGGGGTCAAACCGGGGAGCTGTTTTTT.

The genes are TRBV19 and TRBJ1-6; 9 bases match TRBD1. This CDR3 spans 16 amino acids. Germline assignment: CDR1 LNHDA and CDR2 SQIVND (reference sequence). The J segment lost 0 bases and the V segment lost 6 bases, leaving 3 bases of the junction unmatched. CDR3 region: CASRPQGASYNSPLHF. In DNA form, the CDR3 reads TGTGCCAGTAGGCCACAGGGGGCCTCCTATAATTCACCCCTCCACTTT.

This clone has a single count. The chain uses TRBV19 and TRBJ1-3, with D uncertain. The CDR3 loop spans 16 amino acids. CDR1 is LNHDA, CDR2 SQIVND, per germline (reference sequence). V was shortened by 10 bases and J by 0 bases, with 19 bases between the two germline ends. CDR3 in amino acids: CATTAEDANSGNTIYF. CDR3 coding DNA: TGTGCCACCACCGCGGAGGACGCCAACTCTGGAAACACCATATATTTT.

The V gene is TRBV29-1, the J gene TRBJ1-2; D is possibly TRBD1 (5 bases). Germline assignment: CDR1 SQVTM and CDR2 ANQGSEA. This CDR3 has 13 residues. The V gene lost 6 bases and the J gene lost 6 bases, with 17 bases spanning the gap. The chain's CDR3 is CSVEATGKHGYTF. DNA of the CDR3: TGCAGCGTAGAGGCCACAGGCAAACATGGCTACACCTTC.

The chain carries TRBV9 and TRBJ2-7, with 7 bases aligning to TRBD2. The germline V gene has CDR1 SGDLS and CDR2 YYNGEE. The V gene end was trimmed by 0 bases and the J gene end by 2 bases; junction bases not matched to a gene: 5. CDR3 length: 15 residues. Here the CDR3 DNA reads TGTGCCAGCAGCGTAGCTGGGACTACAGCCTACGAGCAGTACTTC. Translated: CASSVAGTTAYEQYF.

The chain employs TRBV4-3 and TRBJ1-2; D unresolved. The length of the CDR3 is 15 residues. Trimming took 0 bases from V and 1 from J, leaving 9 bases between them. In germline, CDR1 is LGHNA, CDR2 YSLEER. The CDR3, as DNA: TGCGCCAGCAGCCAAGATACCCGGGTTAACTATGGCTACACCTTC. Its translation is CASSQDTRVNYGYTF.